The rows below give T cell receptor beta chains drawn from one sample of a study of blood T cell repertoires in COVID-19. Sequencing used immunoSEQ multiplex PCR; TCRdb keeps in-frame clones, though not all of them. The table has under 250,000 clones, approximately 83% seen once. The material sequenced was peripheral blood. These receptors were taken from a woman aged 25 to 39 who had recovered from COVID-19. Both conserved end residues are part of each CDR3. The order of the fields is CDR3 length, D gene, clone size, V gene, J gene, CDR3 DNA, CDR3 protein. D genes are given only for firm matches. Size values are once, few and many counts, or a class for expanded clones, and some rows have none.

>12|NA|NA|TRBV18|TRBJ2-2
TGTGCCAGCTCACCACGAGAAGGGGAGCTGTTTTTT
CASSPREGELFF
>14|NA|NA|TRBV9|TRBJ2-5
TGTGCCAGCAGCGTAAATCCCACTCAAGAGACCCAGTACTTC
CASSVNPTQETQYF
>17|TRBD1|few|TRBV28|TRBJ1-2
TGTGCCAGCAGTAGAGTAGACTCGGGACAGGGTGGCTATGGCTACACCTTC
CASSRVDSGQGGYGYTF
>14|TRBD2|NA|TRBV11-2|TRBJ2-5
TGTGCCAGCAGCGTAACTAGCGGGCAAGAGACCCAGTACTTC
CASSVTSGQETQYF
>14|NA|NA|TRBV5-3|TRBJ1-1
TGTGCCAGAAGCGTCCAGGGGAGCAGCGCTGAAGCTTTCTTT
CARSVQGSSAEAFF
>14|NA|few|TRBV7-9|TRBJ1-4
TGTGCCAGCAGCCCCCCGACTAGGTGGGAAAAACTGTTTTTT
CASSPPTRWEKLFF
>15|TRBD2|few|TRBV6-5|TRBJ2-4
TGTGCCAGCAGATCCCTAGCGGGAGGAGTGAACATTCAGTACTTC
CASRSLAGGVNIQYF
>14|TRBD1|NA|TRBV30|TRBJ2-3
TGTGCCTGGAGGCCGGGACAGTACACAGATACGCAGTATTTT
CAWRPGQYTDTQYF
>14|NA|NA|TRBV2|TRBJ1-2
TGTGCCACCAGACAGGAAGCCTTTAACTATGGCTACACCTTC
CATRQEAFNYGYTF
>13|NA|NA|TRBV7-9|TRBJ2-1
TGTGCCAGCAGCTTAACGGTCTGGGAGAGGCGGTTCTTC
CASSLTVWERRFF
>16|TRBD1|NA|TRBV14|TRBJ1-1
TGTGCCAGCAGCCAAACCGGGACAGGGGCTCGCACTGAAGCTTTCTTT
CASSQTGTGARTEAFF
>11|NA|NA|TRBV11-2|TRBJ2-1
TGTGCCAGCCTTACTTACAATGAGCAGTTCTTC
CASLTYNEQFF
>15|TRBD1|NA|TRBV28|TRBJ1-1
TGTGCCAGCAGTTGGACAGGGGAAACGAACACTGAAGCTTTCTTT
CASSWTGETNTEAFF
>13|NA|NA|TRBV3-1/TRBV3-2|TRBJ2-7
TGTGCCAGCAGCCCCAGAACGGGGTACGAGCAGTACTTC
CASSPRTGYEQYF
>14|TRBD1|once|TRBV6-5|TRBJ2-7
TGTGCCAGCAGTCCGGGACAGAAATCCTACGAGCAGTACTTC
CASSPGQKSYEQYF
>16|NA|many|TRBV18|TRBJ1-6
TGTGCCAGCTCACCTTCTCCAGGGGACCATAATTCACCCCTCCACTTT
CASSPSPGDHNSPLHF
>14|NA|once|TRBV24-1|TRBJ2-7
TGTGCCACCAGCGACGGAACAGGGTTCGACGAGCAGTACTTC
CATSDGTGFDEQYF
>15|TRBD2|NA|TRBV7-3|TRBJ2-2
TGTGCCAGCAGCCGACTAGCGGGAGTTCCCGGGGAGCTGTTTTTT
CASSRLAGVPGELFF
>17|TRBD2|NA|TRBV25-1|TRBJ2-7
TGTGCCAGCGGGCGGTCGGGACTAGCGGGAGATAGGGGCGAGCAGTACTTC
CASGRSGLAGDRGEQYF
>17|NA|NA|TRBV3-1/TRBV3-2|TRBJ2-3
TGTGCCAGCAGTCACCTAAGGGGGGGAGGGCCAACAGATACGCAGTATTTT
CASSHLRGGGPTDTQYF
>13|TRBD1|NA|TRBV5-5|TRBJ1-1
TGTGCCAGCAGCTTACAGGGGATCGCTGAAGCTTTCTTT
CASSLQGIAEAFF
>15|TRBD1|NA|TRBV30|TRBJ1-1
TGTGCCTGGAATATAGGGGGCGTGTACCGCACTGAAGCTTTCTTT
CAWNIGGVYRTEAFF
>13|NA|NA|TRBV28|TRBJ2-6
TGTGCCAGCAGCAAACAGGTTGACAACGTCCTGACTTTC
CASSKQVDNVLTF
>16|TRBD1|NA|TRBV6-4|TRBJ2-3
TGTGCCAGCAGTGACAGACAGGGGGTCGGCACAGATACGCAGTATTTT
CASSDRQGVGTDTQYF
>13|TRBD1|NA|TRBV6-4|TRBJ2-5
TGTGCCAGCTCGTACAGGGGTCCAGAGACCCAGTACTTC
CASSYRGPETQYF
>14|NA|NA|TRBV9|TRBJ1-4
TGTGCCAGCAGCGTATCAGGGGACCATGAAAAACTGTTTTTT
CASSVSGDHEKLFF
>17|TRBD2|NA|TRBV27|TRBJ2-7
TGTGCCAGCAGTTTAAGGAAGGGCGGGACTAGCGACTACGAGCAGTACTTC
CASSLRKGGTSDYEQYF
>18|TRBD2|NA|TRBV5-4|TRBJ2-7
TGTGCCAGCAGCTTCCAAGCGGGAGGCTTCCTGAGCTCCTACGAGCAGTACTTC
CASSFQAGGFLSSYEQYF
>15|TRBD2|NA|TRBV9|TRBJ2-1
TGTGCCAGCAGCGTTAGCGGGAGTCGGGCCAATGAGCAGTTCTTC
CASSVSGSRANEQFF
>14|NA|NA|TRBV5-5|TRBJ2-6
TGTGCCAGCAGCGGCCCTGGTGGGGCCAACGTCCTGACTTTC
CASSGPGGANVLTF
>14|TRBD2|once|TRBV9|TRBJ2-7
TGTGCCAGCAGCGTAGGCGGGGGTCCAAACGAGCAGTACTTC
CASSVGGGPNEQYF
>16|NA|NA|TRBV4-1|TRBJ2-1
TGCGCCAGCAGCCAGGCGGGGAGCGAGCTGTACAATGAGCAGTTCTTC
CASSQAGSELYNEQFF
>13|TRBD1|NA|TRBV19|TRBJ2-5
TGTGCCAGTAGCACAGGGGAGTATGGGACCCAGTACTTC
CASSTGEYGTQYF
>17|TRBD2|NA|TRBV5-1|TRBJ2-1
TGCGCCAGCAACCTGGGAGTGGGGACTAGCGGGAGGAATGAGCAGTTCTTC
CASNLGVGTSGRNEQFF
>17|NA|NA|TRBV4-2|TRBJ2-2
TGTGCCAGCAGCCAAGAGTACAGGGTCGATGCCACCGGGGAGCTGTTTTTT
CASSQEYRVDATGELFF
>13|NA|NA|TRBV5-5|TRBJ1-5
TGTGCCAGCAGCTTGAGAGGTTGGCAGCCCCAGCATTTT
CASSLRGWQPQHF
>15|TRBD1|once|TRBV11-1|TRBJ2-1
TGTGCCAGCAGCTTAGAAGTTCAGGGGGCCGATGAGCAGTTCTTC
CASSLEVQGADEQFF
>14|TRBD2|NA|TRBV24-1|TRBJ2-1
TGTGCCACCAGCCCGGGACTAGCTGGCCATGAGCAGTTCTTC
CATSPGLAGHEQFF
>14|TRBD2|once|TRBV5-4|TRBJ2-3
TGTGCCAGCAGCTCCGGGACTAGCGGAGATACGCAGTATTTT
CASSSGTSGDTQYF
>15|TRBD1|NA|TRBV18|TRBJ1-2
TGTGCCAGCTCACCACCCTCCGGACAGGGTTCTGGCTACACCTTC
CASSPPSGQGSGYTF
>18|TRBD2|NA|TRBV28|TRBJ2-1
TGTGCCAGCAGTCCACAGACTAGCGGGGGTAACTCCTACAATGAGCAGTTCTTC
CASSPQTSGGNSYNEQFF
>19|TRBD1|NA|TRBV4-2|TRBJ1-6
TGTGCCAGCAGCCAGGGGGGACAGGGCCGGAGCTCCTATAATTCACCCCTCCACTTT
CASSQGGQGRSSYNSPLHF
>14|NA|many|TRBV28|TRBJ2-7
TGTGCCAGCAGTTCCCCTACGGATCCCGGAGGGCAGTACTTC
CASSSPTDPGGQYF
>11|NA|NA|TRBV28|TRBJ2-1
TGTGCCAGCAGTTTATGGACAGAGCAGTTCTTC
CASSLWTEQFF
>15|NA|few|TRBV7-2|TRBJ2-5
TGTGCCAGCAGCCGTAGCAGGGGACCCCAAGAGACCCAGTACTTC
CASSRSRGPQETQYF
>16|NA|NA|TRBV9|TRBJ1-4
TGTGCCAGCAGCGTAGGCCAGCAGGCAACTAATGAAAAACTGTTTTTT
CASSVGQQATNEKLFF
>13|NA|NA|TRBV28|TRBJ1-1
TGTGCCAGCACCGTCCAGGTGAACACTGAAGCTTTCTTT
CASTVQVNTEAFF
>17|TRBD1|NA|TRBV7-9|TRBJ1-1
TGTGCCAGCAGCTTAGCGGGAGGGACAGGGCCAAACACTGAAGCTTTCTTT
CASSLAGGTGPNTEAFF